This TCR beta chain was identified during a study of T cells in Graves' hyperthyroidism and ophthalmopathy. General study points: A model of 13 V-J pairs discriminated ophthalmopathy from stable hyperthyroidism.

What was amplified from RNA transcripts were TCR beta CDR3 regions. A first-round RT-PCR of the TCR CDR3 used the HTBI primer set. MiXCR was run by TCRdb on the multiplex PCR reads, yielding one entry per CDR3 protein. Counted here are approximately 560,000 distinct CDR3 sequences, around a sixth occurring once; the ten biggest clones make up approximately 7%. No progression to ophthalmopathy during 18 months of follow-up defined stable disease. This clonotype occurred many times. Antigen specificity is unknown. This receptor was identified in a woman in her twenties or thirties with Graves' hyperthyroidism. Sequenced sample: blood.

In DNA form, the CDR3 reads TGTGCCAGTAGAAAACCGGGACAGGGTCTCAATGAGCAGTTCTTC. This gives the protein CASRKPGQGLNEQFF. The chain recombines TRBV19 with TRBJ2-1; TRBD1 aligns across 9 bases. The germline CDR1 and CDR2 sequences are LNHDA and SQIVND (reference sequence). V was clipped by 6 bases and J by 6 bases; unmatched bases: 9. The length of the CDR3 is 15 residues.